The 29 T cell receptor beta chains presented below share a single source sample, sequenced in a study of tumor and adjacent non-tumor tissue in lung cancer. This sample's RNA came from whole unsorted tissue. A modified ARM-PCR protocol with three rounds of nested PCR amplified TCRbeta. From the multiplex PCR reads, TCRdb called clonotypes with MiXCR, one entry per CDR3 protein. Among approximately 65,000 distinct CDR3 sequences listed, 55% to 75% were seen once. The specimen was lung tumor tissue. The source of these receptors is a man aged 45 to 65 with non-small cell lung cancer.

To note about this clonotype: Being one base from a much bigger clone, this may be a read error. V usage is TRBV5-4 and J usage is TRBJ2-2; 8 nucleotides line up with TRBD2. The CDR3 sequence is 16 residues long. Looked up from germline, CDR1 is SGHNT and CDR2 is YYREEE (reference sequence). J lost 3 bases, V lost 5 bases, and 9 bases had no gene match. The CDR3 sequence: CASRQSGTRDTGELFF. DNA for the CDR3: TGTGCCAGCAGGCAATCCGGGACTAGAGACACCGGGGAGCTGTTTTTT.

V gene TRBV21-1 combines with J gene TRBJ2-4; the D call of TRBD1 is as the table states it, not checked on the DNA. TRBV21-1 has pseudogene status. The CDR3 runs 16 residues. The CDR3 reads CASSNGRGQAKNIQYF. For the CDR3, the DNA is TGTGCCAGCAGCAATGGCAGGGGACAAGCCAAAAACATTCAGTACTTC.

This chain uses TRBV11-2 with TRBJ2-2, with a possible D match to TRBD2 (6 bases). V was cut by 5 bases and J by 5 bases, with 15 bases left in between. CDR1 is SGHAT, CDR2 FQNNGV, per germline. This CDR3 is 15 amino acids long. Here the CDR3 reads CASSKPRGGTGELFF. The DNA of the CDR3 is TGTGCCAGCAGCAAACCCCGGGGAGGAACCGGGGAGCTGTTTTTT.

This clonotype showed up many times. The gene calls are TRBV10-3 and TRBJ1-5; D is possibly TRBD1 (5 bases). Trimming stripped 5 bases from V and 1 base from J, with 12 bases between. The CDR3 runs 15 residues. Germline V CDR1 and CDR2: ENHRY, SYGVKD. CDR3 sequence: CAISSTTGSNQPQHF. CDR3 sequence (DNA): TGTGCCATCAGTAGCACTACAGGAAGCAATCAGCCCCAGCATTTT.

About this clonotype: The junction departs from the called germline gene at one end, perhaps through a read error. The chain is built from TRBV10-1 and TRBJ2-3; a weak D match, TRBD1 (6 bases). CDR1 is WNHNN, CDR2 SYGVQD, per germline (reference sequence). The CDR3 extends over 15 amino acids. The CDR3 is CVSIDGTTSADTQYF. Here the CDR3 DNA reads TGCGTCAGCATTGATGGGACAACCAGTGCAGATACGCAGTATTTT.

Points on this clonotype: Given the absence of the conserved phenylalanine or tryptophan at the CDR3 end, a read error is likely. The DNA is omitted, as the CDR3 cannot be located on it reliably, and the CDR3 follows TCRdb's listing. V gene TRBV6-5 combines with J gene TRBJ2-1; the table names TRBD2, a call not compared with the DNA. CDR1 is MNHEY, CDR2 SVGAGI, per germline. The CDR3 is made up of 15 amino acids, end residues included. The CDR3 spells CASSVLAGAYNEQFL.

This clonotype showed up just once. Germline and junction disagree at one end, which may indicate a read error. This chain uses TRBV6-5 with TRBJ2-1; D possibly uses TRBD1 or TRBD2 (5 bases each). The CDR3 spans 14 residues. CDR1 and CDR2 (germline): MNHEY, SVGAGI. In DNA form, the CDR3 reads TGTGCCAGCAGTTGGATGGGGGAGTACAATGAGCAGTCCTTC. It encodes CASSWMGEYNEQSF.

The sample holds a few counts of this clonotype. A single base separates this from a much larger clone, so it may be a read error. This chain joins TRBV6-2 or TRBV6-3 and TRBJ2-1, with TRBD2 matching 7 bases. Germline values: CDR1 MNHEY, CDR2 SVGEGT. This CDR3 comprises 14 residues. V gave up 7 bases and J gave up 3 bases; unmatched junction bases: 6. CDR3 bases: TGTGCCAGCAAAGCGGGGACTATCTACAATGAGCAGTTCTTC. Amino acids: CASKAGTIYNEQFF.

As regards this clonotype: A much bigger clone sits one base away, suggesting this may be a read error. The chain combines TRBV6-1 with TRBJ2-6; D not certain. Germline V gene data show CDR1 as MNHNS and CDR2 as SASEGT. The CDR3 has 13 amino acids. The CDR3 nucleotides read TGTGTCAGCACTCGTTTAGGGGCCAACGTCCTGACTTTC. Amino acids: CVSTRLGANVLTF.

As for this clonotype: The junction departs from the called germline gene at one end, perhaps through a read error. The chain links TRBV6-5 to TRBJ2-1, with D hard to call. CDR1 and CDR2 from the germline V gene are MNHEY and SVGAGI. This CDR3 has 12 amino acids. This CDR3 is CACRTIGPDQFF. The CDR3, as DNA: TGTGCCTGCAGAACCATAGGGCCTGACCAGTTCTTC.

As regards this clonotype: Just one base apart from a much larger clone, this may be a read error. As DNA, the CDR3 is TGCGCCAGCAGCCATATGGAAGCATACGAGCAGTACTTC. This gives the protein CASSHMEAYEQYF. The chain joins TRBV4-1 to TRBJ2-7; D gene unclear. The CDR3 has 13 amino acids. With 3 bases removed from V and 4 bases from J, the gap between germline ends came to 10 bases. CDR1 and CDR2 (germline): MGHRA, YSYEKL.

This clonotype was observed many times. V gene TRBV6-6 combines with J gene TRBJ2-5; 14 nucleotides align to TRBD2. Germline values: CDR1 MNHNY, CDR2 SVGAGI (reference sequence). The CDR3 has 15 amino acids. Trimming cost V 6 bases and J 2 bases; bases outside gene matches: 2. CDR3 in amino acids: CASRTSGRGQETQYF. CDR3 coding DNA: TGTGCCAGCAGGACTAGCGGGAGGGGTCAAGAGACCCAGTACTTC.

Comments on this clonotype: The junction departs from germline at one end; a sequencing error may be responsible. The V call is TRBV4-1, the J call TRBJ2-1; the D is unclear. This CDR3 comprises 12 residues. Germline V gene data show CDR1 as MGHRA and CDR2 as YSYEKL. CDR3 in DNA: TGCGCCAGTAGCCACGTGACTCAGAGACAGTTCTTC. It codes for CASSHVTQRQFF.

As for this clonotype: Because the CDR3 is missing its conserved closing phenylalanine or tryptophan, this is likely a read error. Here the CDR3 DNA reads TGTGCCACCAGCACAGAATGGGGGGCAGATACGCAGTATTCT. It yields the protein CATSTEWGADTQYS. This rearrangement joins TRBV15 to TRBJ2-3, with TRBD2 as a possible D gene (6 bases). Germline V gives CDR1 LNHNV, CDR2 YYDKDF (reference sequence). This CDR3 contains 14 residues. V was pared by 4 bases and J by 4 bases, with 12 bases between.

This clonotype has at least ten counts. The rearrangement links TRBV4-2 to TRBJ2-6; perhaps TRBD1 as D (5 bases). Germline CDR1 and CDR2: LGHNA and YNFKEQ. This CDR3 spans 16 amino acids. V shed 1 base and J shed 0 bases, with 7 bases lying between them. The DNA for the CDR3 is TGTGCCAGCAGCCAAGTTCAGGGCTCTGGGGCCAACGTCCTGACTTTC. Its translation: CASSQVQGSGANVLTF.

This clonotype was found a few times. The junction does not match germline at one end; this may be a read error. The chain combines TRBV6-6 with TRBJ2-6; 10 nucleotides match TRBD1. The germline V gene has CDR1 MNHNY and CDR2 SVGAGI (reference sequence). The CDR3 has 18 amino acids. CDR3 region: CTSSYSPGQGSGANVLTF. CDR3 DNA: TGTACCAGCAGTTACTCCCCGGGACAGGGGTCTGGGGCCAACGTCCTGACTTTC.

V is TRBV28 and J is TRBJ1-3; D call uncertain. The germline V gene encodes CDR1 MDHEN and CDR2 SYDVKM. The CDR3 covers 18 residues. Trimming took off 2 bases at V and 0 bases at J, with 17 bases between the two ends. The CDR3 nucleotides are TGTGCCAGCAGTTTAAGCAGGACCTTTTTTAGCTCTGGAAACACCATATATTTT. Encoded protein: CASSLSRTFFSSGNTIYF. The whole variable domain, remainder taken from reference TRBV28 and TRBJ1-3, is DVKVTQSSRYLVKRTGEKVFLECVQDMDHENMFWYRQDPGLGLRLIYFSYDVKMKEKGDIPEGYSVSREKKERFSLILESASTNQTSMYLCASSLSRTFFSSGNTIYFGEGSWLTVV.

About this clonotype: Since a much larger clone is just one base distant, this may be a read error. This chain uses TRBV6-1 with TRBJ1-5; 7 nucleotides match TRBD1. After removal of 7 bases from V and 6 bases from J, the junction contained 12 bases not matched to a gene. The CDR3 has 15 residues. CDR1 and CDR2 (germline): MNHNS, SASEGT. CDR3 loop: CASTKITGAAQPQHF. Here the CDR3 DNA reads TGTGCCAGCACTAAAATCACAGGGGCGGCTCAGCCCCAGCATTTT.

Notes on this clonotype: A much larger clone differs by one base, so this may be a read error. The rearrangement uses TRBV6-5 and TRBJ1-2, with no clear D. The CDR3 covers 14 residues. V gave up 5 bases and J gave up 6 bases, with 16 bases separating them. Germline V gene data show CDR1 as MNHEY and CDR2 as SVGAGI. The CDR3 loop is CASSPRLGINGYTF. The DNA for the CDR3 is TGTGCCAGCAGTCCACGATTGGGAATTAATGGCTACACCTTC.

The rearrangement joins TRBV24-1 to TRBJ2-1, with TRBD2 matching 7 bases. The CDR3 sequence is 14 residues long. J gave up 9 bases and V 9 bases, and 13 bases lay outside the gene matches. In germline, CDR1 is KGHDR, CDR2 SFDVKD. The CDR3 spells CATQASGVAGEQFF. The CDR3 bases are TGTGCCACCCAAGCAAGCGGGGTGGCTGGTGAGCAGTTCTTC.

In the case of this clonotype: At one end the junction does not follow the germline gene, possibly because of a read error. The V and J genes are TRBV4-1 and TRBJ2-7; possible D gene TRBD1, 6 bases. Germline lookup yields CDR1 MGHRA and CDR2 YSYEKL. The length of the CDR3 is 17 residues. The CDR3 coding sequence is TGCGCCAACAGCCTCCTCCCCGTTAGGGGGTATACTGACGAGCAGTACTTC. The encoded protein is CANSLLPVRGYTDEQYF.

Concerning this clonotype: A much more abundant neighbour one base away suggests this may be a read error. The chain joins TRBV24-1 to TRBJ2-2; D is unresolved. V was pared by 6 bases and J by 5 bases, with 9 bases between. In germline, CDR1 is KGHDR, CDR2 SFDVKD. The CDR3 has 13 amino acids. CDR3 region: CATSNWGTGELFF. Here the CDR3 DNA reads TGTGCCACCAGTAACTGGGGAACCGGGGAGCTGTTTTTT.

As to this clonotype: A read error is likely, as this CDR3 ends without the conserved phenylalanine or tryptophan. No DNA is shown, since the ends of the CDR3 on it are uncertain; the CDR3 is the one TCRdb lists. J is TRBJ1-6 and V is TRBV6-5; the D call of TRBD1 is as the table states it, not checked on the DNA. The CDR3 is 15 residues long, ends included. CDR1 and CDR2 (germline): MNHEY, SVGAGI. The CDR3 reads CASTGAWDRVGPLQS.

Concerning this clonotype itself: A much larger clone lies a single base off, so this may be a read error. The chain recombines TRBV6-2 or TRBV6-3 with TRBJ1-1; D is unclear. Germline loops: CDR1 MNHEY, CDR2 SVGEGT. The CDR3 length is 15 residues. CDR3 residues: CACSPLRGRGTEAFF. The CDR3 bases are TGTGCCTGCAGTCCCTTGCGAGGGCGCGGCACTGAAGCTTTCTTT.

This clonotype was detected only once. The junction shows a germline mismatch at one end, possibly a read error. The rearrangement uses TRBV6-1 and TRBJ2-1; no definite D call. The CDR3 sequence is 13 residues long. Germline assignment: CDR1 MNHNS and CDR2 SASEGT. The CDR3 loop is CASGECGRNEQFF. In DNA form, the CDR3 reads TGTGCCAGCGGTGAATGTGGGCGGAATGAACAGTTCTTC.

The table lists this clonotype with a count of one. Mismatch with germline at one junction end may stem from a read error. This rearrangement joins TRBV10-3 to TRBJ1-2, with 7 bases lining up with TRBD1. Germline V gene data show CDR1 as ENHRY and CDR2 as SYGVKD. This CDR3 has 14 amino acids. The CDR3 coding sequence is TGTGCCATCAATGAGTCGGGACAGAACTATGGCTACACCTTC. It codes for CAINESGQNYGYTF.

This chain joins TRBV11-3 and TRBJ2-1; 7 nucleotides line up with TRBD2. CDR3 length: 13 residues. The V segment lost 6 bases and the J segment 9 bases; nucleotides outside the gene matches: 8. CDR1 is SGHNT, CDR2 YENEEA, per germline. The CDR3 here is CASSLSGNGEQFF. DNA for the CDR3: TGTGCCAGCAGTTTGAGCGGGAACGGTGAGCAGTTCTTC. Based on the CDR3 plus reference TRBV11-3 and TRBJ2-1, the full variable domain is EAGVVQSPRYKIIEKKQPVAFWCNPISGHNTLYWYLQNLGQGPELLIRYENEEAVDDSQLPKDRFSAERLKGVDSTLKIQPAELGDSAVYLCASSLSGNGEQFFGPGTRLTVL.

Remarks on this clonotype: This CDR3 is missing its conserved last phenylalanine or tryptophan, likely due to a read error. The rearrangement uses TRBV11-2 and TRBJ2-3; D is perhaps TRBD2 (6 bases). This CDR3 has 15 amino acids. CDR1 is SGHAT and CDR2 is FQNNGV in the germline V gene. CDR3 region: CTSSLTSRGTDTQYY. The CDR3 DNA is TGTACCAGCAGCTTAACTAGCCGGGGTACAGATACGCAGTATTAT.

Comment on this clonotype: Because the CDR3 is missing its conserved closing phenylalanine or tryptophan, this is likely a read error. The V call is TRBV5-1, the J call TRBJ1-6, with TRBD1 matching 7 bases. V trimming: 3 bases; J trimming: 9 bases; junction bases outside the gene matches: 24. From germline, CDR1 is SGHRS and CDR2 YFSETQ. The CDR3 consists of 20 residues. CDR3 in amino acids: CASSSQPGGAGGSSGSPLHL. CDR3 in DNA: TGCGCCAGCAGCTCCCAACCGGGAGGAGCAGGGGGAAGTTCTGGTTCACCCCTCCACTTA.